One sample yielded the 32 T cell receptor beta chains listed below, sequenced in a study of T-cell reconstitution after alpha-beta-depleted transplantation in children. Unique molecular identifiers were used in preparing the TCRbeta library. TCRdb reprocessed the PCR reads with MiXCR, giving one entry per CDR3 protein. Of 190,000 or so distinct CDR3 sequences in the sample, more than 6.5% are singletons; the top ten hold more than 2.5%. This material consisted of PBMCs from the stem cell graft donor, taken from the stem cell graft. These receptors were collected from a human donor who donated a stem cell graft to a child with Wiskott-Aldrich syndrome.

This clonotype has at least ten counts. The CDR3 loop is CASSQGLAGNEQFF. CDR3 DNA sequence: TGTGCCAGCAGCCAAGGACTAGCGGGCAATGAGCAGTTCTTC. The chain links TRBV11-2 to TRBJ2-1; TRBD2 agrees at 11 bases. The CDR3 runs to 14 residues. Germline V lookup: CDR1 SGHAT, CDR2 FQNNGV. V lost 5 bases and J lost 6; bases outside the gene matches: 3.

This clonotype has a count of ten or more. This chain uses TRBV20-1 with TRBJ1-5; D is uncertain. The germline V and J ends were trimmed by 3 bases and 2 bases, with 5 bases remaining between them. Germline lookup yields CDR1 DFQATT and CDR2 SNEGSKA (reference sequence). CDR3 length: 12 amino acids. The CDR3 protein is CSARNRNQPQHF. CDR3 DNA: TGCAGTGCTAGGAACCGCAATCAGCCCCAGCATTTT.

The chain has TRBV5-1 and TRBJ2-4, with no clear D. This CDR3 spans 18 amino acids. Germline assignment: CDR1 SGHRS and CDR2 YFSETQ. V was clipped by 0 bases and J by 5 bases, with 21 bases between them. The CDR3 DNA follows: TGCGCCAGCAGCTTGGTTGAGCCTTTAACTTCACTTGAAAACATTCAGTACTTC. It specifies CASSLVEPLTSLENIQYF.

The DNA for the CDR3 is TGTGCCAGCAGTCGGGACAGGGCCAACACTGAAGCTTTCTTT. It yields the protein CASSRDRANTEAFF. The chain uses TRBV6-2 or TRBV6-3 and TRBJ1-1; TRBD1 matches at 9 bases. This CDR3 region has 14 residues. V shed 5 bases, J shed 2 bases, and the junction held 3 bases outside the gene matches. Germline loops: CDR1 MNHEY, CDR2 SVGEGT.

This clonotype was seen once. It may be a read error: a sequence one base away is much more abundant. CDR3 amino acids: CASSPLRDTTSGELFF. The CDR3 bases are TGCGCCAGCAGCCCACTACGGGACACAACATCCGGGGAGCTGTTTTTT. The rearrangement links TRBV4-3 to TRBJ2-2, with a tentative D call TRBD1 (6 bases). Trimming pared 4 bases from V and 6 bases from J, leaving 18 bases between. CDR3 length: 16 residues. Germline CDR1 and CDR2: LGHNA and YSLEER.

This clonotype was counted ten times or more. The chain joins TRBV4-3 to TRBJ1-5; D gene unclear. The CDR3 has 16 residues. Trimming shortened V by 0 bases and J by 1 base, and 10 bases separated the two germline ends. The germline CDR1 and CDR2 sequences are LGHNA and YSLEER. In nucleotides, the CDR3 is TGCGCCAGCAGCCAAGATGTCAGATTCAGCAATCAGCCCCAGCATTTT. Its protein is CASSQDVRFSNQPQHF.

The V call is TRBV15, the J call TRBJ2-3, with D possibly being TRBD1 (6 bases). V was trimmed by 5 bases and J by 0 bases, leaving 15 bases between them. Germline V lookup: CDR1 LNHNV, CDR2 YYDKDF (reference sequence). The CDR3 is 16 residues long. The CDR3 DNA is TGTGCCACCAGCTACGGGACATTAATTAGCACAGATACGCAGTATTTT. As protein: CATSYGTLISTDTQYF.

The chain uses TRBV7-2 and TRBJ1-2, with D unresolved. The CDR3 is 13 residues long. Germline V gene lookup returns CDR1 SGHTA and CDR2 FQGNSA. Trimming removed 1 base at V and 5 bases at J, with 8 bases between. CDR3 nucleotide sequence: TGTGCCAGCAGCTTAGTTCGAGGTTATGGCTACACCTTC. Encoded protein: CASSLVRGYGYTF. Full variable domain (rest looked up from reference TRBV7-2 and TRBJ1-2): GAGVSQSPSNKVTEKGKDVELRCDPISGHTALYWYRQSLGQGLEFLIYFQGNSAPDKSGLPSDRFSAERTGGSVSTLTIQRTQQEDSAVYLCASSLVRGYGYTFGSGTRLTVV.

This clonotype was observed a single time. The chain joins TRBV25-1 to TRBJ2-1, with D tentatively TRBD2 (5 bases). The CDR3 is made up of 13 amino acids. Germline CDR1 reads MGHDK; CDR2 reads SYGVNS. Trimming took off 3 bases at V and 9 bases at J, with 12 bases between the two ends. The CDR3 region is CASSERKRGEQFF. The CDR3 DNA follows: TGTGCCAGCAGTGAGAGAAAACGGGGTGAGCAGTTCTTC.

This clonotype has ten or more counts. This sequence joins TRBV10-3 and TRBJ2-7; 9 bases are shared with TRBD1. The CDR3 is 14 residues long. V lost 0 bases to trimming and J lost 6 bases; unmatched junction nucleotides: 3. CDR1 is ENHRY, CDR2 SYGVKD, per germline. DNA of the CDR3: TGTGCCATCAGTGAGTCCTTGACAGGGGGCGAGCAGTACTTC. As protein: CAISESLTGGEQYF.

This rearrangement joins TRBV5-1 to TRBJ2-3; the D call may be TRBD1 or TRBD2 (6 bases each). This CDR3 has 15 residues. CDR1 is SGHRS and CDR2 is YFSETQ in the germline V gene. V was clipped by 3 bases and J by 4 bases, with 15 bases between them. This chain's CDR3 is CASSSGGGEADTQYF. Here the CDR3 DNA reads TGCGCCAGCAGCTCTGGGGGCGGGGAGGCAGATACGCAGTATTTT.

This clonotype was detected ten times or more. V and J are TRBV2 and TRBJ1-4; D gene uncertain. Germline V gene sequence: CDR1 SNHLY, CDR2 FYNNEI. Trimming removed 4 bases from V and 6 bases from J, with 9 bases in between. This CDR3 contains 13 residues. The CDR3: CASSGRWDEKLFF. CDR3 nucleotide sequence: TGTGCCAGCAGTGGAAGGTGGGATGAAAAACTGTTTTTT.

This clonotype was recorded at least ten times. This chain connects TRBV10-3 to TRBJ1-3, with D unclear. Germline CDR1 and CDR2: ENHRY and SYGVKD. The CDR3 totals 11 residues. The ends were cut back, 2 bases at V and 8 bases at J, with 4 bases in the middle. The CDR3, as DNA: TGTGCCATCAGTGAGAGGGACACCATATATTTT. Its translation is CAISERDTIYF.

This clonotype was counted many times. The CDR3 DNA reads TGTGCCAGCAGTCGGGGGCCGGGTGAGACCCAGTACTTC. Protein sequence: CASSRGPGETQYF. This chain connects TRBV12-3 or TRBV12-4 to TRBJ2-5, with D perhaps assigned TRBD1 or TRBD2 (6 bases each). The CDR3 has 13 amino acids. V lost 5 bases and J lost 5, with 12 bases in between.

This clonotype was detected ten times or more. This chain joins TRBV6-5 and TRBJ2-5; tentatively, D is TRBD1 or TRBD2 (6 bases each). Trimming cost V 0 bases and J 4 bases, with 15 bases left between them. Germline V lookup: CDR1 MNHEY, CDR2 SVGAGI. This CDR3 is 16 amino acids long. CDR3 sequence (DNA): TGTGCCAGCAGTTACTCGTCGGGGGCAGGTGGAGAGACCCAGTACTTC. Translating it yields CASSYSSGAGGETQYF.

This clonotype was found many times. The chain employs TRBV7-2 and TRBJ2-3; 7 bases agree with TRBD2. This CDR3 has 11 amino acids. With V trimmed by 5 bases and J by 8 bases, 1 base remained unmatched. The V gene's germline CDR1 is SGHTA and CDR2 FQGNSA. Here the CDR3 DNA reads TGTGCCAGCAGCCCGGGGGGTACGCAGTATTTT. Residues: CASSPGGTQYF.

V is TRBV19 and J is TRBJ1-6; D unclear. The germline CDR1 and CDR2 sequences are LNHDA and SQIVND (reference sequence). V lost 6 bases and J lost 13, with 19 bases in between. CDR3 length equals 14 residues. The CDR3 nucleotides read TGTGCCAGTAGCCAACTGGACGGAGAAACCCCCCTCCACTTT. This sequence encodes CASSQLDGETPLHF.

This clonotype was detected a few times. The gene calls are TRBV9 and TRBJ2-2, with 10 nucleotides matching TRBD1. Germline CDR1 SGDLS, CDR2 YYNGEE. The CDR3 runs 16 residues. The V segment lost 3 bases and the J segment 6 bases; nucleotides outside the gene matches: 8. The DNA for the CDR3 is TGTGCCAGCAGCGCCCCGGACAGGGGGGTCGCCGGGGAGCTGTTTTTT. Its translation is CASSAPDRGVAGELFF.

The sample holds many counts of this clonotype. The rearrangement uses TRBV12-3 or TRBV12-4 and TRBJ1-2; D gene unclear. Trimming pared 5 bases from V and 3 bases from J, leaving 10 bases between. This CDR3 has 13 residues. CDR3 coding DNA: TGTGCCAGCAGTCCCCCAAATTACTATGGCTACACCTTC. Amino acids: CASSPPNYYGYTF.

This clonotype was seen ten or more times. The CDR3 DNA follows: TGTGCCACCGATTCCAGGAGCACCGGGGAGCTGTTTTTT. Encoded protein: CATDSRSTGELFF. The rearrangement links TRBV24-1 to TRBJ2-2; no firm D call. This CDR3 is 13 amino acids long. With 9 bases removed from V and 4 bases from J, the gap between germline ends came to 11 bases. Germline values: CDR1 KGHDR, CDR2 SFDVKD.

The table lists this clonotype with a few counts. This CDR3 reads CASSFWSSRVAGGRRYNEQFF. The CDR3 region has the DNA TGTGCCAGCAGTTTCTGGAGCTCCCGTGTTGCAGGGGGACGGAGATACAATGAGCAGTTCTTC. J is TRBJ2-1 and V is TRBV28, with TRBD1 matching over 7 bases. The CDR3 runs 21 residues. From germline, CDR1 is MDHEN and CDR2 SYDVKM. V was clipped by 3 bases and J by 4 bases; unmatched bases: 24.

The table lists this clonotype with many counts. The V gene is TRBV7-6, the J gene TRBJ2-1, with 8 bases that match TRBD2. V lost 2 bases and J lost 8; bases outside the gene matches: 8. The length of the CDR3 is 15 residues. Per germline, CDR1 SGHVS and CDR2 FNYEAQ. CDR3 protein: CASSLISGETHEQFF. CDR3 in DNA: TGTGCCAGCAGCTTAATTAGCGGGGAGACCCATGAGCAGTTCTTC.

This clonotype was found many times. The CDR3 sequence: CASSLAGIHNQPQHF. The CDR3 coding sequence is TGTGCCAGCAGTTTGGCGGGGATTCACAATCAGCCCCAGCATTTT. The rearrangement links TRBV27 to TRBJ1-5; no clear D gene. V lost 3 bases, J lost 3 bases, and 12 bases lay in between. CDR1 and CDR2 (germline): MNHEY, SMNVEV (reference sequence). The CDR3 consists of 15 residues.

In this sample, this clonotype turned up a few times. J is TRBJ2-3 and V is TRBV29-1; TRBD2 agrees at 10 bases. J was trimmed by 8 bases and V by 7 bases; bases with no gene match: 9. CDR1 and CDR2 (germline): SQVTM, ANQGSEA. This CDR3 is 13 amino acids long. CDR3 coding DNA: TGCAGCGATACAGCGGGAGGGCTCGGTACGCAGTATTTT. This translates into CSDTAGGLGTQYF.

This clonotype was detected ten times or more. The chain couples TRBV5-6 to TRBJ2-1, with TRBD1 matching 8 bases. Germline CDR1 SGHDT, CDR2 YYEEEE. This CDR3 region has 14 residues. After removal of 3 bases from V and 3 bases from J, the junction contained 2 bases not matched to a gene. The CDR3 region has the DNA TGTGCCAGCAGCTGGGGACAGGTCTACAATGAGCAGTTCTTC. It yields the protein CASSWGQVYNEQFF.

This clonotype has a handful of counts. The chain uses TRBV20-1 and TRBJ1-1; D unclear. This CDR3 region has 15 residues. The V and J ends lost 2 bases and 1 base respectively, with 14 bases between them. Germline V gene lookup returns CDR1 DFQATT and CDR2 SNEGSKA (reference sequence). For the CDR3, the DNA is TGCAGTGCTAGACGGCCAGCAGAAAGGAACACTGAAGCTTTCTTT. Encoded protein: CSARRPAERNTEAFF.

This clonotype has ten or more counts. The chain is built from TRBV20-1 and TRBJ2-5, with 9 bases matching TRBD1. The CDR3 length is 14 residues. The V gene end was trimmed by 4 bases and the J gene end by 5 bases; junction bases not matched to a gene: 8. Germline lookup yields CDR1 DFQATT and CDR2 SNEGSKA (reference sequence). The CDR3 coding sequence is TGCAGTGCTAAGGCCGGGACAGGGACCGAGACCCAGTACTTC. Protein product: CSAKAGTGTETQYF.

J is TRBJ2-5 and V is TRBV30, with TRBD1 matching 9 bases. The CDR3 runs 15 residues. V lost 2 bases to trimming and J lost 4 bases; unmatched junction nucleotides: 8. Germline V gene lookup returns CDR1 GTSNPN and CDR2 SVGIG (reference sequence). The CDR3 sequence is CAWSRTGTGIETQYF. As DNA, the CDR3 is TGTGCCTGGAGTAGAACCGGGACAGGGATAGAGACCCAGTACTTC.

This clonotype has ten or more counts. V usage is TRBV2 and J usage is TRBJ2-5; TRBD1 is a possible D gene (7 bases). The V end lost 8 bases, the J end lost 5 bases, and 15 bases lay between the germline ends. Germline CDR1 reads SNHLY; CDR2 reads FYNNEI. The length of the CDR3 is 13 residues. CDR3 bases: TGTGCCAGCGTGCAGGGGGGCAGGGAGACCCAGTACTTC. Protein product: CASVQGGRETQYF.

V and J are TRBV12-3 or TRBV12-4 and TRBJ1-5; D uncertain. The CDR3 spans 13 residues. Trimming left V 6 bases short and J 1 base short, with 7 bases between. CDR3 protein: CASSAASNQPQHF. The CDR3 DNA sequence: TGTGCCAGCAGCGCAGCAAGCAATCAGCCCCAGCATTTT.

This clonotype was detected only a few times. This chain links TRBV24-1 with TRBJ2-3; 7 bases are a match to TRBD2. V gave up 0 bases and J gave up 7 bases; unmatched junction bases: 9. CDR1 is KGHDR, CDR2 SFDVKD, per germline. The CDR3 is 16 amino acids. CDR3 in amino acids: CATSDLRSGEVNTQYF. As DNA, the CDR3 is TGTGCCACCAGTGATTTGAGAAGCGGGGAGGTAAATACGCAGTATTTT.

As to this clonotype: A much larger clone lies a single base off, so this may be a read error. The V and J genes are TRBV6-5 and TRBJ2-2; D is possibly TRBD2 (6 bases). This CDR3 contains 13 residues. Germline V gene data show CDR1 as MNHEY and CDR2 as SVGAGI. The CDR3 sequence: CASSYSIGGVLFF. In nucleotides, the CDR3 is TGTGCCAGCAGTTACTCGATTGGAGGGGTGCTGTTTTTT.